This T cell receptor (beta chain) emerged from a study of blood T cell repertoires in COVID-19. Per the germline V gene, CDR1 is SGDLS and CDR2 is YYNGEE. V shed 3 bases and J shed 0 bases, with 12 bases lying between them. The CDR3 is 15 amino acids. In the original analysis: Reference gene primer amplification gave nucleated cell count estimates. Assay: immunoSEQ multiplex PCR; the TCRdb copy retains only in-frame clones and omits some. V and J calls and clone size are those listed in that table; D and trimming were worked out from the DNA. Here the sample spans about 99,000 clones, approximately 80% being singletons.

This chain uses TRBV9 with TRBJ2-5, with a tentative D call TRBD1 (6 bases). The clonotype originates from a human donor in a cohort sampled during active COVID-19. The specimen sequenced was peripheral blood. As DNA, the CDR3 is TGTGCCAGCAGCGCGGGACACGGTAACCAAGAGACCCAGTACTTC. Translated, it gives CASSAGHGNQETQYF.